What follows are 32 T cell receptor beta chains derived from one specimen sequenced in a study of OX40 agonist ivuxolimab in advanced cancers. Here immunoSEQ multiplex PCR was the method, and the copy in TCRdb shows in-frame clones only, minus some. The table lists tens of thousands of clones, approximately 84% of them singletons. The source material was CD4+ or CD8+ T cells sorted from blood, sampled in a trial of the OX40 agonist ivuxolimab. These receptors were obtained from an adult with an advanced solid tumor such as melanoma, head and neck, liver or kidney cancer.

The genes are TRBV11-1 and TRBJ1-1; TRBD1 agrees at 7 bases. This CDR3 region has 16 residues. Germline trimming cut 4 bases from V and 5 bases from J; bases unmatched to any gene: 13. CDR1 is SGHAT, CDR2 FQDESV, per germline (reference sequence). CDR3 amino acids: CASSSRQGFRGTEAFF. CDR3 DNA: TGTGCCAGCAGCTCCAGACAGGGTTTTAGGGGTACTGAAGCTTTCTTT.

V usage is TRBV6-6 and J usage is TRBJ1-1; TRBD1 aligns across 11 bases. The CDR3 consists of 15 residues. Germline V gene data show CDR1 as MNHNY and CDR2 as SVGAGI (reference sequence). Germline trimming cut 2 bases from V and 5 bases from J; bases unmatched to any gene: 4. The CDR3 DNA is TGTGCCAGCAGTTACGGGAGGGACAGGGGGACTGAAGCTTTCTTT. It yields the protein CASSYGRDRGTEAFF.

The V and J genes are TRBV6-1 and TRBJ1-1; weak D call: TRBD1 (6 bases). The CDR3 length is 13 residues. V gave up 8 bases and J gave up 4 bases, with 14 bases separating them. CDR1 is MNHNS and CDR2 is SASEGT in the germline V gene. CDR3 DNA sequence: TGTGCCAGCGGAAACAGGGCGGGCACTGAAGCTTTCTTT. It encodes CASGNRAGTEAFF.

The V call is TRBV6-5, the J call TRBJ1-2, with 7 bases fitting TRBD1. Germline trimming cut 6 bases from V and 2 bases from J; bases unmatched to any gene: 3. Germline V gene data show CDR1 as MNHEY and CDR2 as SVGAGI. The CDR3 is 13 residues long. DNA for the CDR3: TGTGCCAGCAGAAGGACAGGAAACTATGGCTACACCTTC. This sequence encodes CASRRTGNYGYTF.

The rearrangement uses TRBV7-9 and TRBJ1-1; D unresolved. Germline assignment: CDR1 SEHNR and CDR2 FQNEAQ (reference sequence). The CDR3 has 14 residues. Trimming stripped 6 bases from V and 4 bases from J, with 15 bases between. The CDR3 is CASRENFGRTEAFF. Written as DNA, the CDR3 is TGTGCCAGCAGGGAAAACTTTGGGCGCACTGAAGCTTTCTTT.

The V call is TRBV4-1, the J call TRBJ2-1; D might be TRBD1 (6 bases). The germline V gene has CDR1 MGHRA and CDR2 YSYEKL. The V end lost 0 bases, the J end lost 0 bases, and 15 bases lay between the germline ends. The CDR3 consists of 18 residues. The CDR3 reads CASSQEGALRSSYNEQFF. Written as DNA, the CDR3 is TGCGCCAGCAGCCAAGAGGGGGCCTTAAGGAGCTCCTACAATGAGCAGTTCTTC.

V and J are TRBV6-5 and TRBJ2-3; D not certain. Per the germline V gene, CDR1 is MNHEY and CDR2 is SVGAGI. Trimming took 5 bases from V and 2 from J, leaving 8 bases between them. The CDR3 contains 13 residues. DNA of the CDR3: TGTGCCAGCAGTGCCCAGGTCACAGATACGCAGTATTTT. This codes for CASSAQVTDTQYF.

The chain is built from TRBV5-1 and TRBJ1-2; D is ambiguous. Germline V gives CDR1 SGHRS, CDR2 YFSETQ. This CDR3 spans 13 amino acids. Between the trimmed V and J ends, which lost 3 bases and 8 bases, there was a span of 14 bases. CDR3 bases: TGCGCCAGCAGCTCCACCCCAGGAGGAGGCTACACCTTC. Translation: CASSSTPGGGYTF.

This chain uses TRBV6-6 with TRBJ2-7; D unclear. The CDR3 sequence is 14 residues long. Germline assignment: CDR1 MNHNY and CDR2 SVGAGI (reference sequence). Trimming shortened V by 2 bases and J by 0 bases, and 8 bases separated the two germline ends. The CDR3 DNA reads TGTGCCAGCAGTTACCCAAGTCGCTCCTACGAGCAGTACTTC. Protein sequence: CASSYPSRSYEQYF.

The gene calls are TRBV18 and TRBJ2-7; D might be TRBD1 (6 bases). Trimming left V 3 bases short and J 4 bases short, with 16 bases between. CDR3 length: 15 residues. Germline CDR1 is KGHSH and CDR2 is LQKENI. The CDR3 reads CASSPDRDKLYEQYF. CDR3 in DNA: TGTGCCAGCTCACCCGACCGGGACAAACTTTACGAGCAGTACTTC.

V is TRBV5-4 and J is TRBJ2-1; 8 nucleotides line up with TRBD1. Germline lookup yields CDR1 SGHNT and CDR2 YYREEE (reference sequence). Trimming took 5 bases from V and 12 from J; bases not matched to a gene: 10. The CDR3 runs 13 residues. CDR3 amino acids: CASSSPGQDGQFF. In nucleotides, the CDR3 is TGTGCCAGCAGTTCACCGGGACAGGATGGGCAGTTCTTC.

V gene TRBV18 combines with J gene TRBJ2-1, with TRBD2 matching over 13 bases. The CDR3 is 15 residues long. The V gene end was trimmed by 4 bases and the J gene end by 8 bases; junction bases not matched to a gene: 5. Germline CDR1 KGHSH, CDR2 LQKENI. The CDR3 coding sequence is TGTGCCAGCTCACGGACTAGCGGGAGTTTGGATGAGCAGTTCTTC. Translation gives CASSRTSGSLDEQFF. Filled out from reference TRBV18 and TRBJ2-1, the complete variable domain reads NAGVMQNPRHLVRRRGQEARLRCSPMKGHSHVYWYRQLPEEGLKFMVYLQKENIIDESGMPKERFSAEFPKEGPSILRIQQVVRGDSAAYFCASSRTSGSLDEQFFGPGTRLTVL.

In this sample, this clone turned up once. This sequence joins TRBV2 and TRBJ1-5; D is perhaps TRBD1 (6 bases). The CDR3 covers 14 residues. V was pared by 3 bases and J by 7 bases, with 13 bases between. Looked up from germline, CDR1 is SNHLY and CDR2 is FYNNEI. The CDR3 protein is CASSEFRTEQPQHF. In DNA form, the CDR3 reads TGTGCCAGCAGTGAGTTTAGGACAGAGCAGCCCCAGCATTTT.

The J gene is TRBJ2-5, the V gene TRBV7-9, with 9 positions matching TRBD2. This CDR3 region has 14 residues. J gave up 7 bases and V 4 bases, and 7 bases lay outside the gene matches. Germline CDR1 SEHNR, CDR2 FQNEAQ (reference sequence). The CDR3 sequence is CASSYSGSRGTQYF. The CDR3 region has the DNA TGTGCCAGCAGCTATAGCGGGAGCCGAGGGACCCAGTACTTC.

The genes are TRBV11-2 and TRBJ1-2; no reliable D call. The V and J ends lost 0 bases and 4 bases respectively, with 12 bases between them. The CDR3 covers 15 residues. CDR1 and CDR2 from the germline V gene are SGHAT and FQNNGV. The CDR3 DNA follows: TGTGCCAGCAGCTTAGAGGGAGACACCTTCTATGGCTACACCTTC. As protein: CASSLEGDTFYGYTF.

The CDR3 sequence: CATSRSDRGRGQSYEQYF. The CDR3 DNA sequence: TGTGCCACCAGCAGATCGGACAGGGGGCGCGGGCAATCCTACGAGCAGTACTTC. The chain joins TRBV15 to TRBJ2-7, with 11 bases that match TRBD1. The J segment lost 1 base and the V segment lost 2 bases, leaving 10 bases of the junction unmatched. The germline CDR1 and CDR2 sequences are LNHNV and YYDKDF (reference sequence). The CDR3 loop spans 18 amino acids. Looking up the rest from reference TRBV15 and TRBJ2-7 gives the full variable domain: DAMVIQNPRYQVTQFGKPVTLSCSQTLNHNVMYWYQQKSSQAPKLLFHYYDKDFNNEADTPDNFQSRRPNTSFCFLDIRSPGLGDTAMYLCATSRSDRGRGQSYEQYFGPGTRLTVT.

This chain joins TRBV6-5 and TRBJ1-2; D is uncertain. The V and J ends lost 2 bases and 6 bases respectively, with 13 bases between them. Germline V lookup: CDR1 MNHEY, CDR2 SVGAGI. The CDR3 consists of 14 residues. For the CDR3, the DNA is TGTGCCAGCAGTTACACTCGGTCCAGAAATGGCTACACCTTC. This sequence encodes CASSYTRSRNGYTF.

The V and J genes are TRBV7-9 and TRBJ2-7; unclear D gene. This CDR3 has 14 amino acids. V lost 5 bases to trimming and J lost 0 bases, with 11 bases between them. Per germline, CDR1 SEHNR and CDR2 FQNEAQ (reference sequence). The CDR3 region is CASSPVVVSYEQYF. The CDR3 nucleotides read TGTGCCAGCAGCCCTGTGGTTGTCTCCTACGAGCAGTACTTC.

The chain joins TRBV4-2 to TRBJ2-3; no firm D call. The CDR3 consists of 13 residues. V dropped 0 bases and J dropped 4 bases, with 5 bases sitting between them. Germline V CDR1 and CDR2: LGHNA, YNFKEQ. DNA of the CDR3: TGTGCCAGCAGCCAAGACTTGCCAGATACGCAGTATTTT. It is translated as CASSQDLPDTQYF.

This chain links TRBV11-2 with TRBJ1-2; TRBD1 agrees at 7 bases. V shed 5 bases and J 7 bases; nucleotides not matched to a gene: 7. The germline V gene encodes CDR1 SGHAT and CDR2 FQNNGV. The CDR3 is 13 residues long. CDR3: CASSTTGLGGYTF. The DNA of the CDR3 is TGTGCCAGCAGCACGACAGGGTTGGGTGGCTACACCTTC.

The rearrangement links TRBV6-1 to TRBJ2-7; 9 nucleotides agree with TRBD1. Looked up from germline, CDR1 is MNHNS and CDR2 is SASEGT. Unmatched junction bases numbered 5, after V lost 3 bases and J lost 2 bases. The length of the CDR3 is 15 residues. The CDR3 protein is CASSDRQGGTYEQYF. CDR3 coding DNA: TGTGCCAGCAGTGATAGACAGGGGGGGACCTACGAGCAGTACTTC.

This sequence joins TRBV7-2 and TRBJ2-1; 7 nucleotides match TRBD1. Germline CDR1 and CDR2: SGHTA and FQGNSA. CDR3 length: 15 amino acids. V gave up 5 bases and J gave up 2 bases; unmatched junction bases: 6. CDR3: CASSASGQTYNEQFF. In nucleotides, the CDR3 is TGTGCCAGCAGCGCCTCGGGACAGACCTACAATGAGCAGTTCTTC.

The J gene is TRBJ2-2, the V gene TRBV7-9; D ambiguous. Germline V gene data show CDR1 as SEHNR and CDR2 as FQNEAQ (reference sequence). CDR3 size: 13 residues. With 5 bases removed from V and 0 bases from J, the gap between germline ends came to 4 bases. CDR3 sequence (DNA): TGTGCCAGCAGCCTCACGAACACCGGGGAGCTGTTTTTT. Protein: CASSLTNTGELFF.

The chain is built from TRBV29-1 and TRBJ2-5; 7 nucleotides line up with TRBD1. The CDR3 runs to 11 residues. Unmatched junction bases numbered 4, after V lost 7 bases and J lost 5 bases. Germline V gene data show CDR1 as SQVTM and CDR2 as ANQGSEA. CDR3 coding DNA: TGCAGCGCCCGACAGGGCGAGACCCAGTACTTC. Translating gives CSARQGETQYF.

The genes are TRBV19 and TRBJ2-2, with 8 bases matching TRBD2. Germline values: CDR1 LNHDA, CDR2 SQIVND (reference sequence). The V and J ends lost 1 base and 6 bases, in that order; junction bases with no gene match: 7. The length of the CDR3 is 16 residues. In DNA, the CDR3 is TGTGCCAGTAGTATAGGGGGACTAGAGTTCGCCGGGGAGCTGTTTTTT. Its translation: CASSIGGLEFAGELFF.

This clone was seen more than once but under ten times. Other DNA sequences of this sample code for an identical CDR3. The chain is built from TRBV7-9 and TRBJ1-4; possible D gene TRBD1, 5 bases. Trimming cost V 6 bases and J 10 bases, with 18 bases left between them. The CDR3 runs to 14 residues. Germline loops: CDR1 SEHNR, CDR2 FQNEAQ (reference sequence). The CDR3 protein is CASSSNLSGGKLFF. In DNA, the CDR3 is TGTGCCAGCAGTTCTAACCTGAGCGGGGGAAAACTGTTTTTT.

This clone was detected only a few times. This rearrangement joins TRBV6-6 to TRBJ1-1, with 8 bases aligning to TRBD1. Germline loops: CDR1 MNHNY, CDR2 SVGAGI (reference sequence). The trim removed 5 bases at V and 5 bases at J, leaving 10 bases unmatched. CDR3 length equals 15 residues. The CDR3 DNA follows: TGTGCCAGCAGTCCCCTGACAGGGGAGGAGACTGAAGCTTTCTTT. It translates to CASSPLTGEETEAFF.

The rearrangement joins TRBV28 to TRBJ1-1; tentatively, D is TRBD1 (5 bases). Germline CDR1 reads MDHEN; CDR2 reads SYDVKM. V was trimmed by 5 bases and J by 5 bases, leaving 18 bases between them. The CDR3 has 15 amino acids. The CDR3 DNA reads as TGTGCCAGCAGTCGTGGGGGGAATAGCAGGACTGAAGCTTTCTTT. Protein sequence: CASSRGGNSRTEAFF.

This clone was recorded once. The rearrangement links TRBV7-6 to TRBJ2-7; D gene uncertain. CDR3 length: 14 amino acids. Germline V lookup: CDR1 SGHVS, CDR2 FNYEAQ. Trimming took off 1 base at V and 2 bases at J, with 9 bases between the two ends. Here the CDR3 reads CASSLEGRTYEQYF. CDR3 DNA: TGTGCCAGCAGCTTAGAAGGGCGGACCTACGAGCAGTACTTC.

The CDR3 DNA reads TGTGCCAGCAGTGTAATTTACGAGCAGTACTTC. It codes for CASSVIYEQYF. The chain carries TRBV6-1 and TRBJ2-7, with D unclear. The CDR3 spans 11 residues. Germline CDR1 is MNHNS and CDR2 is SASEGT. V was shortened by 4 bases and J by 4 bases, with 5 bases between the two germline ends.

The rearrangement links TRBV19 to TRBJ2-2; 9 bases are a match to TRBD1. V gave up 6 bases and J gave up 4 bases; unmatched junction bases: 6. Germline-derived CDR1 and CDR2 are LNHDA and SQIVND (reference sequence). This CDR3 has 15 residues. As DNA, the CDR3 is TGTGCCAGTAGAGTACAGGGGGCTACCACCGGGGAGCTGTTTTTT. Protein sequence: CASRVQGATTGELFF.

The CDR3 spells CASSLLQDPYEQYF. The CDR3 DNA follows: TGTGCCAGCAGTTTATTACAGGACCCCTACGAGCAGTACTTC. The chain links TRBV27 to TRBJ2-7; TRBD1 is a possible D gene (5 bases). This CDR3 region has 14 residues. V gave up 1 base and J gave up 2 bases, with 9 bases separating them. The germline CDR1 and CDR2 sequences are MNHEY and SMNVEV (reference sequence).